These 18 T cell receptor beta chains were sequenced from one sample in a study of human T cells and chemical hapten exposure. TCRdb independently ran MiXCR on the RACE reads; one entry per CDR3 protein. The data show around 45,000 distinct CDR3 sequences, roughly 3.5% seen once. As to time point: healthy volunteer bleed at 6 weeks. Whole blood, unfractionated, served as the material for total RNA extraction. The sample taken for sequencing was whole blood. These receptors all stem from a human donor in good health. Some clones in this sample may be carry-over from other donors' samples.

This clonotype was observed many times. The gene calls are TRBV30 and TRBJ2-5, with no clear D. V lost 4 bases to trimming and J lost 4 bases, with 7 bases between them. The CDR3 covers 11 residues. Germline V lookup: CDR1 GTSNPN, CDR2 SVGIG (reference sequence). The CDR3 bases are TGTGCCTGGACCGCTCGAGAGACCCAGTACTTC. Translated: CAWTARETQYF.

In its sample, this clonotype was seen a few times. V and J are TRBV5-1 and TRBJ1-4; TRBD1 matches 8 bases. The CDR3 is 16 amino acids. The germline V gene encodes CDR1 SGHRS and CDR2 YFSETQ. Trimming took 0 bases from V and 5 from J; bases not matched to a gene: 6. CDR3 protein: CASSLAGRDRNEKLFF. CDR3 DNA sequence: TGCGCCAGCAGCTTGGCCGGCCGGGACAGGAATGAAAAACTGTTTTTT.

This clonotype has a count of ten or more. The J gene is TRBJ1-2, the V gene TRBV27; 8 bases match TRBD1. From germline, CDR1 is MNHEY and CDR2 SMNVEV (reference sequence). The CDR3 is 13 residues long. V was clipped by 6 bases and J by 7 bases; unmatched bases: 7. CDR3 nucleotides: TGTGCCAGCAGCAGCCCCGGACAGGGTGGCTACACCTTC. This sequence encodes CASSSPGQGGYTF.

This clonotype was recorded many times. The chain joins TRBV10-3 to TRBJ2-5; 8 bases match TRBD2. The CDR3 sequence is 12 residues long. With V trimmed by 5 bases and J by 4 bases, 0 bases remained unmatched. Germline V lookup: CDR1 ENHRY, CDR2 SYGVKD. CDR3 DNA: TGTGCCATCAGTACTAGCGGAGAGACCCAGTACTTC. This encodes CAISTSGETQYF.

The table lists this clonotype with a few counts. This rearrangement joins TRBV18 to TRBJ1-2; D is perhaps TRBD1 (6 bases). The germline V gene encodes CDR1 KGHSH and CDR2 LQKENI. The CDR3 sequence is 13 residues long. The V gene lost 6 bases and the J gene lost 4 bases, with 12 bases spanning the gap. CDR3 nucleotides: TGTGCCAGCTCGACGGACAGACTCTATGGCTACACCTTC. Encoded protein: CASSTDRLYGYTF.

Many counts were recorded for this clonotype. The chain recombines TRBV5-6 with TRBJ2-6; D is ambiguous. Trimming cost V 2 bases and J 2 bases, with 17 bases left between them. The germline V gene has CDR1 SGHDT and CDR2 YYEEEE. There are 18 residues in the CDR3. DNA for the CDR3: TGTGCCAGCAGCTTACCCGCCGGGCCCACTACTGGGGCCAACGTCCTGACTTTC. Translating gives CASSLPAGPTTGANVLTF.

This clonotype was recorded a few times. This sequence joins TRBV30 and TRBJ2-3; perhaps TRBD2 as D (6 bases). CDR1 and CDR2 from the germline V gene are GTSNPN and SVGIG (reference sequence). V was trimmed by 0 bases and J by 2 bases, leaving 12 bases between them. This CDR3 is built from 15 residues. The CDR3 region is CAWSVLAGPTDTQYF. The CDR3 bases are TGTGCCTGGAGTGTACTGGCGGGACCCACAGATACGCAGTATTTT.

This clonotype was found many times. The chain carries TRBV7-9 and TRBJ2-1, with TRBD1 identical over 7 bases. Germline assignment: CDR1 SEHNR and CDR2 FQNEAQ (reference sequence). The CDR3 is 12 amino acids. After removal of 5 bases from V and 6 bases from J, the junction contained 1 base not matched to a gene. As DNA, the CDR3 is TGTGCCAGCAGCCGACAGGGCAATGAGCAGTTCTTC. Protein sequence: CASSRQGNEQFF.

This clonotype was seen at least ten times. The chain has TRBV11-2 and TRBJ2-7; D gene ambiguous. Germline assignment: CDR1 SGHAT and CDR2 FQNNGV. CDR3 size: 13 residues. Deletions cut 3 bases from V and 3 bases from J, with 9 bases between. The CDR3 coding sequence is TGTGCCAGCAGCTTCGGTTCTAACTACGAGCAGTACTTC. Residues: CASSFGSNYEQYF.

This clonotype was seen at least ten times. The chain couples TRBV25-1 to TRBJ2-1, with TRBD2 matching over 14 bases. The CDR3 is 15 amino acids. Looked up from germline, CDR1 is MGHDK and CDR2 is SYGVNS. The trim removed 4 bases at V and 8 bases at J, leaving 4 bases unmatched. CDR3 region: CASSGGLAGAYEQFF. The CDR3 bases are TGTGCCAGCAGTGGGGGACTAGCGGGAGCGTATGAGCAGTTCTTC. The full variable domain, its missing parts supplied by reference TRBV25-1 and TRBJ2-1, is EADIYQTPRYLVIGTGKKITLECSQTMGHDKMYWYQQDPGMELHLIHYSYGVNSTEKGDLSSESTVSRIRTEHFPLTLESARPSHTSQYLCASSGGLAGAYEQFFGPGTRLTVL.

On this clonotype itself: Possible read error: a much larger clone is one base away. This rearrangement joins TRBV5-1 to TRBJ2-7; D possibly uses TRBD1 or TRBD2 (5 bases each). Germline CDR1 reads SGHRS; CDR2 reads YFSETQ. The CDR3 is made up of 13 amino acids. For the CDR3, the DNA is TGCGCCTGCAGCCTGGGGACCTCCTACGAGCAGTACTTC. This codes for CACSLGTSYEQYF.

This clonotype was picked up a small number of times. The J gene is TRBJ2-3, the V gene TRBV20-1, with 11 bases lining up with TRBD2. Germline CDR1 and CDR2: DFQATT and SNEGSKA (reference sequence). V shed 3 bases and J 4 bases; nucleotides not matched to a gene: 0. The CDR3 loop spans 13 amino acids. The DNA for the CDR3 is TGCAGTGCTAGTAGCGGGAGGGCAGATACGCAGTATTTT. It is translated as CSASSGRADTQYF.

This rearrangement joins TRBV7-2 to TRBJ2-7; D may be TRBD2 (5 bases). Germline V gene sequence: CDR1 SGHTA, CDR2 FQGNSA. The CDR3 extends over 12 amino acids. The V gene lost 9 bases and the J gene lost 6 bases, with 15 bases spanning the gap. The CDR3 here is CASSRVVFEQYF. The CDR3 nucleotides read TGTGCCAGTTCGAGGGTAGTCTTCGAGCAGTACTTC.

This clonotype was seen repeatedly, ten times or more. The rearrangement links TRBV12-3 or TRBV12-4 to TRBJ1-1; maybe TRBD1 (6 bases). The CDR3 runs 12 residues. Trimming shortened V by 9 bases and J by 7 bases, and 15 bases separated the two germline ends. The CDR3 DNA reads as TGTGCCAGTAAGATCAGGGGAGGTGAAGCTTTCTTT. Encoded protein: CASKIRGGEAFF.

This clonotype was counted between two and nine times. Written as DNA, the CDR3 is TGTGCCAGCCGTCGTGGCAGGCGAAAGCAGCCTTACGAGCAGTACTTC. It codes for CASRRGRRKQPYEQYF. J is TRBJ2-7 and V is TRBV28; D gene uncertain. Germline CDR1 is MDHEN and CDR2 is SYDVKM. This CDR3 comprises 16 residues. Trimming removed 8 bases at V and 4 bases at J, with 24 bases between.

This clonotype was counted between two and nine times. DNA of the CDR3: TGCAGCGCGTATACAGCGGCGGGCTACACCTTC. It codes for CSAYTAAGYTF. This sequence joins TRBV29-1 and TRBJ1-2, with D unresolved. Trimming stripped 7 bases from V and 8 bases from J, with 14 bases between. Germline CDR1 reads SQVTM; CDR2 reads ANQGSEA. The CDR3 length is 11 residues.

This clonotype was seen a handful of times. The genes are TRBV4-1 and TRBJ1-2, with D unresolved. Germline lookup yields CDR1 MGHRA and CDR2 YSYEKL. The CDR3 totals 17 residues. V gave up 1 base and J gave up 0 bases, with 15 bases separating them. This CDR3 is CASSQVPPRSSNYGYTF. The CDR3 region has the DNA TGCGCCAGCAGCCAAGTCCCCCCGCGTTCTTCTAACTATGGCTACACCTTC.

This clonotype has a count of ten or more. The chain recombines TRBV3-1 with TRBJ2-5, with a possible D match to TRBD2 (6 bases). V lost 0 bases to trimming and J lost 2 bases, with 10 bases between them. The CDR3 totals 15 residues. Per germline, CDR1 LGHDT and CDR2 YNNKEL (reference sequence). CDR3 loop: CASSQDIAAQETQYF. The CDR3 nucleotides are TGTGCCAGCAGCCAAGATATAGCGGCACAAGAGACCCAGTACTTC.